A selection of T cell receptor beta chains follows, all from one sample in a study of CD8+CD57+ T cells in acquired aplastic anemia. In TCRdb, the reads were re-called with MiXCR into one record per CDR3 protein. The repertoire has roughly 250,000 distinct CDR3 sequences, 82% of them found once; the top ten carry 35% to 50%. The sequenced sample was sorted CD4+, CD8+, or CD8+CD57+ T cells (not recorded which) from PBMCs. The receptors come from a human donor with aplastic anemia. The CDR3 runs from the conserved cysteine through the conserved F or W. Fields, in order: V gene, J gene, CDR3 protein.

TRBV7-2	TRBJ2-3	CASSEGGTATQYF
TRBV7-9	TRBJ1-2	CASSFQRSGDYGETF
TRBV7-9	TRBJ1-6	CAYGVAACGYNSPLHF
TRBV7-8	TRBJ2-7	CASSLAGGPNTKQYF
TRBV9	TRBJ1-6	CASSVGQVKPLHF
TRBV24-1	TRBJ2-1	CATSDSGLAPMRAFF
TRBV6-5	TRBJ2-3	CASSQGGGPGTDDF
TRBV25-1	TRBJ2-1	CASSATINMGPSYNEQFF
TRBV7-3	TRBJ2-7	CASSLRPGGTYEQYF
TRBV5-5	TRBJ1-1	CASSLNRVVLNTEAFF
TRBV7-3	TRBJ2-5	CASSVATGAGENQYF
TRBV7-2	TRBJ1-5	CASSLTGGKPQHF
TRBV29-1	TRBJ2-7	CSVRRQSSYEQYF
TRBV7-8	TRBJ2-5	CASSSSSGGTAQSF
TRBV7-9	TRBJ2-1	CASRCNCNGGIF
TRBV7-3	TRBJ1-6	CASSTGKGDYPLLHF
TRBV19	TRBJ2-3	CASSLAGGPYKEYF
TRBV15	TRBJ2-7	CATSRERVYEQYF
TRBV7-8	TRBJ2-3	CASSREANADKQYF
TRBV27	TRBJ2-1	CASSPGAYNEQFF
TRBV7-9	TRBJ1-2	CASSLEPGELVYGYTF
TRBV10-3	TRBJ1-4	CAISDMGRGNEKLFF
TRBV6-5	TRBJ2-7	CASSYSDSYEQYF
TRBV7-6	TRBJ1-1	CASSLAPTGTPEVFF
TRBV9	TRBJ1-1	CASSYSGEAFF
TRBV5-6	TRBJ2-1	CASSLERVHEQFF
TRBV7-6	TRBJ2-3	CASSLASGVTDTQYF
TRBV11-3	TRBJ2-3	CASSLSLTENF
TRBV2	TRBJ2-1	CASSDGGFNEQFF
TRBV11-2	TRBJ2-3	CASRAVGRDTQYF
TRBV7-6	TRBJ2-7	CASSLGLESSYEQYF
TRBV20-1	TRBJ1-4	CSASSGQTNEKLFF
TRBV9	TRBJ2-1	CASSSGGGGRNQQQFF
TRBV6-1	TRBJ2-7	CASSAGTDSYEQYF
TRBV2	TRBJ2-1	CASSDRRLAGGHNEQFF
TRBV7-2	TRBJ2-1	CASSGRVGFSNEQFF
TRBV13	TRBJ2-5	CATSSRDEGLDYDF
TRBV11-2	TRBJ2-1	CASSLWAGGPLEQFF
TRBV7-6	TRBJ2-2	CASSPLGAEELSF
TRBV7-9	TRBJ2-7	CASSRDSPYEQYF
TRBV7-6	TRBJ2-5	CASSWQETQYF
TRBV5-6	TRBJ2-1	CASSWISPGGVNEQFF
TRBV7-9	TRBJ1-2	CASSLVQQAPSDYGYTF
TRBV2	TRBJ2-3	CASGGGCTDTQYF
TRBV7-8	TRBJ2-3	CASSLGQGPVRQYF
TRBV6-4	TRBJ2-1	CASSDSLGLAGEYNEQFF
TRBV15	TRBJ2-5	CATSRASQKETQYF
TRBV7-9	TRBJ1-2	CASSLGTPEAFFF